This TCR beta chain was obtained from a study of shared clonotypes between healthy human individuals. Study-wide points: A few donors had 5% to 6.5% of their naive CD4 clonotypes in common. Relative to memory subsets, naive subsets generally showed larger estimated richness.

Notes on this clone: Antigen: not known.

TCRdb keeps only in-frame clones here, not all; method: immunoSEQ multiplex PCR. The sample contains roughly 890,000 clones, approximately 92% of which appear only once. CD8 cells classed as naive were CD45RO-negative and positively selected for CCR7, excluding terminally differentiated effector memory CD45RA+ cells. After removal of 1 base from V and 8 bases from J, the junction contained 6 bases not matched to a gene. The germline gives CDR1 SEHNR, CDR2 FQNEAQ (reference sequence). This CDR3 contains 14 residues. This sequence was found in a man aged 25 to 40 in good health. Sequenced: naive CD8+ T cells sorted from blood. The chain links TRBV7-9 to TRBJ2-5, with 8 bases matching TRBD2. In DNA form, the CDR3 reads TGTGCCAGCAGCTTAGTAGAAGCGGGAGCAACCCAGTACTTC. Residues: CASSLVEAGATQYF.